One and the same sample provided the 8 T cell receptor beta chains below, sequenced in a study of T-cell memory formation after mild COVID-19 (dated by TCRdb to the early 2020s). The library was generated by 5' RACE. The sample was run on an Illumina NovaSeq 6000. In-frame beta chains were kept once TCRdb had trimmed the public reads at Q25 with fastp and called clones with MiXCR. For every CDR3 protein sequence, its rows merge into one entry that carries the most common genes and DNA. Within this sample are about half a million distinct CDR3 sequences, with roughly 18% of them counted one time only. The ten largest clones capture about 12% of the sample. The sequenced sample was PBMCs or a T cell subset sorted from them (not recorded which). These receptors were collected from an adult woman who had mild COVID-19 (a few samples of this study predate the infection). The sample titles of this study are shuffled in the database, so cell type and time point are left out; the donor was told from shared clones.

As regards this clonotype: The junction departs from germline at one end; a sequencing error may be responsible. The genes are TRBV6-1 and TRBJ1-5; D ambiguous. Per the germline V gene, CDR1 is MNHNS and CDR2 is SASEGT. The CDR3 runs to 12 residues. The CDR3 DNA follows: TGTGCCAGCAGTGGGTGGGCAGGCCCGAATAATTTT. This codes for CASSGWAGPNNF.

V is TRBV12-3 or TRBV12-4 and J is TRBJ1-1, with 8 bases lining up with TRBD1. The V and J ends lost 7 bases and 6 bases, in that order; junction bases with no gene match: 10. The length of the CDR3 is 14 residues. CDR3 sequence reads: CASTVQGGYAEAFF. CDR3 DNA sequence: TGTGCCAGCACCGTACAGGGGGGGTATGCTGAAGCTTTCTTT.

The V gene is TRBV5-6, the J gene TRBJ2-5; a possible D gene is TRBD2 (5 bases). V lost 5 bases to trimming and J lost 0 bases, with 26 bases between them. Germline V gene lookup returns CDR1 SGHDT and CDR2 YYEEEE. The CDR3 is made up of 19 amino acids. The CDR3 DNA is TGTGCCAGCAGGCCTATGACCCCTGGACTGATGATGTACCAAGAGACCCAGTACTTC. Translating gives CASRPMTPGLMMYQETQYF.

This chain connects TRBV5-5 to TRBJ1-6; D gene ambiguous. The V and J ends lost 1 base and 5 bases respectively, with 7 bases between them. Germline V CDR1 and CDR2: SGHKS, YYEKEE (reference sequence). CDR3 length equals 14 residues. In DNA form, the CDR3 reads TGTGCCAGCAGCTTGCGCCTAAATAATTCACCCCTCCACTTT. Translating gives CASSLRLNNSPLHF.

The rearrangement joins TRBV11-2 to TRBJ2-1; D unclear. The CDR3 has 15 amino acids. Trimming removed 0 bases from V and 7 bases from J, with 13 bases in between. CDR1 SGHAT and CDR2 FQNNGV come from the germline V gene. The CDR3 region is CASSLDAQPVNEQFF. The DNA for the CDR3 is TGTGCCAGCAGCTTAGACGCTCAACCCGTTAATGAGCAGTTCTTC. Full variable domain (remainder filled in from reference TRBV11-2 and TRBJ2-1): EAGVAQSPRYKIIEKRQSVAFWCNPISGHATLYWYQQILGQGPKLLIQFQNNGVVDDSQLPKDRFSAERLKGVDSTLKIQPAKLEDSAVYLCASSLDAQPVNEQFFGPGTRLTVL.

The chain combines TRBV6-5 with TRBJ2-5; D remains unclear. V was cut by 4 bases and J by 4 bases, with 19 bases left in between. Germline assignment: CDR1 MNHEY and CDR2 SVGAGI. This CDR3 has 16 residues. CDR3 DNA: TGTGCCAGCAGTTTTGGGCCCTGGAGCCGCCGAGAGACCCAGTACTTC. The encoded protein is CASSFGPWSRRETQYF.

This chain uses TRBV6-5 with TRBJ1-6; no clear D. The CDR3 totals 16 residues. The germline V and J ends were trimmed by 6 bases and 6 bases, with 18 bases remaining between them. Germline CDR1 MNHEY, CDR2 SVGAGI. The CDR3 protein is CASSLLIEGTNSPLHF. The CDR3 nucleotides are TGTGCCAGCAGCTTACTCATTGAGGGAACTAATTCACCCCTCCACTTT.

The rearrangement uses TRBV5-1 and TRBJ2-3; 9 nucleotides align to TRBD2. The CDR3 has 15 amino acids. The V gene's germline CDR1 is SGHRS and CDR2 YFSETQ. J lost 2 bases, V lost 6 bases, and 7 bases had no gene match. For the CDR3, the DNA is TGCGCCAGCAAGTTAGCGGGAGTCGTCACAGATACGCAGTATTTT. Translation gives CASKLAGVVTDTQYF.